This T cell receptor (beta chain) was identified in a study of blood T cells in healthy people across ages. Together with a sample-barcoded 5' primer, a J-beta primer mix was included in a second PCR lasting about 6 to 11 cycles. TCRdb itself ran the 5' RACE reads through MiXCR, one entry per CDR3 protein. Among some 1,000,000 distinct CDR3 sequences listed, roughly a quarter were seen once. This sample was also put to use in a study of T cells of mothers and their children.

The material sequenced was blood. The TCR originated in a girl aged 2-10 years in good health.

The CDR3 here is CATLQGEGYTF. CDR3 sequence (DNA): TGTGCCACCTTACAGGGGGAAGGCTACACCTTC. The genes are TRBV15 and TRBJ1-2, with 8 nucleotides matching TRBD1. This CDR3 is 11 amino acids long. V gave up 8 bases and J gave up 8 bases; unmatched junction bases: 4. Per the germline V gene, CDR1 is LNHNV and CDR2 is YYDKDF (reference sequence).